Following are 23 T cell receptor beta chains from one sample sequenced in a study of radiation and T cells in renal cell carcinoma. Time point denoted: baseline pretreatment blood. Treatment indicated: 15 Gy SBRT to primary tumor, nephrectomy 4 weeks later. Sequenced by immunoSEQ multiplex PCR; TCRdb stores in-frame clones only, minus some. There are some 50,000 clones in the sample; about 80% occur only once, and about 33% lies in the top ten. Here the sequenced sample was blood, taken from a patient whose treatment included radiotherapy and nephrectomy. These receptors originate from a woman in her 70s with renal cell carcinoma.

The chain recombines TRBV5-1 with TRBJ1-3; 8 nucleotides align to TRBD1. The CDR3 loop spans 16 amino acids. CDR1 and CDR2 (germline): SGHRS, YFSETQ. J was trimmed by 0 bases and V by 1 base; bases with no gene match: 3. The CDR3, as DNA: TGCGCCAGCAGCTTGACAGGGGGTGACTCTGGAAACACCATATATTTT. It codes for CASSLTGGDSGNTIYF. The variable domain in full, with the rest retrieved from reference TRBV5-1 and TRBJ1-3, is KAGVTQTPRYLIKTRGQQVTLSCSPISGHRSVSWYQQTPGQGLQFLFEYFSETQRNKGNFPGRFSGRQFSNSRSEMNVSTLELGDSALYLCASSLTGGDSGNTIYFGEGSWLTVV.

CDR3 nucleotide sequence: TGCGCCAGCAGTGAAGGAAGTCCCCCAGGGACCCAGTACTTC. Its translation is CASSEGSPPGTQYF. This sequence joins TRBV10-1 and TRBJ2-5; D is uncertain. Germline CDR1 is WNHNN and CDR2 is SYGVQD (reference sequence). V lost 3 bases and J 7 bases, leaving 15 bases between the germline ends. CDR3 length: 14 residues.

This clone was counted between two and nine times. This chain links TRBV21-1 with TRBJ1-1. TRBV21-1 is termed a pseudogene. CDR3 length equals 12 residues. DNA of the CDR3: TGTGCCAGCAGCTCGACCTCTGCCAAAGCTTTCTTT. Protein: CASSSTSAKAFF.

Here the CDR3 DNA reads TGTGCCAGTACCGATTCCCTACAGGGACGTCAACAGCCCCAGCATTTT. It encodes CASTDSLQGRQQPQHF. This rearrangement joins TRBV19 to TRBJ1-5, with a possible D match to TRBD1 (6 bases). CDR1 LNHDA and CDR2 SQIVND come from the germline V gene (reference sequence). The V end was cut by 7 bases, the J end by 7 bases, with 23 bases between. The CDR3 runs to 16 residues.

This clone showed up just a few times. The CDR3 DNA is TGCGCCAGCAGCCAAGAACCTCTGACAGGAAGCTATGGCTACACCTTC. This gives the protein CASSQEPLTGSYGYTF. This rearrangement joins TRBV4-1 to TRBJ1-2; D might be TRBD1 (6 bases). Germline V lookup: CDR1 MGHRA, CDR2 YSYEKL. The length of the CDR3 is 16 residues. Between the trimmed V and J ends, which lost 0 bases and 4 bases, there was a span of 15 bases.

This clone was seen just once. The rearrangement uses TRBV5-6 and TRBJ2-7, with 8 bases lining up with TRBD2. The J segment lost 5 bases and the V segment lost 1 base, leaving 8 bases of the junction unmatched. In germline, CDR1 is SGHDT, CDR2 YYEEEE. The CDR3 sequence is 15 residues long. The CDR3 nucleotides read TGTGCCAGCAGCTTGTTAACGGGAGGGCCCCACGAGCAGTACTTC. Translating gives CASSLLTGGPHEQYF.

Only a few counts were recorded for this clone. V gene TRBV9 combines with J gene TRBJ2-3; TRBD2 matches at 7 bases. V lost 3 bases and J lost 2; bases outside the gene matches: 6. Germline V gives CDR1 SGDLS, CDR2 YYNGEE. The CDR3 sequence is 15 residues long. CDR3 sequence (DNA): TGTGCCAGCAGCGCATCTAGCGGCTACACAGATACGCAGTATTTT. Translated: CASSASSGYTDTQYF.

There are a few counts of this clone. The sample carries other DNA sequences with the same CDR3. The chain joins TRBV7-2 to TRBJ2-6; TRBD1 is a possible D gene (5 bases). Germline V gives CDR1 SGHTA, CDR2 FQGNSA. The CDR3 length is 16 residues. With 0 bases removed from V and 0 bases from J, the gap between germline ends came to 6 bases. The CDR3 here is CASSLAGRSGANVLTF. CDR3 DNA sequence: TGTGCCAGCAGCTTAGCGGGGCGCTCTGGGGCCAACGTCCTGACTTTC. Combining the CDR3 with reference TRBV7-2 and TRBJ2-6 gives the whole variable domain GAGVSQSPSNKVTEKGKDVELRCDPISGHTALYWYRQSLGQGLEFLIYFQGNSAPDKSGLPSDRFSAERTGGSVSTLTIQRTQQEDSAVYLCASSLAGRSGANVLTFGAGSRLTVL.

The rearrangement links TRBV27 to TRBJ2-7; D is tentatively TRBD1 or TRBD2 (5 bases each). Between the trimmed V and J ends, which lost 2 bases and 1 base, there was a span of 6 bases. CDR1 MNHEY and CDR2 SMNVEV come from the germline V gene (reference sequence). The length of the CDR3 is 13 residues. The CDR3 coding sequence is TGTGCCAGCAGTTTAGGGGGTTCCTACGAGCAGTACTTC. Encoded protein: CASSLGGSYEQYF.

This chain uses TRBV4-3 with TRBJ2-3; 11 nucleotides line up with TRBD2. The ends lost 1 base at V and 6 bases at J; junction bases unmatched: 6. The CDR3 contains 16 residues. CDR1 is LGHNA, CDR2 YSLEER, per germline. The CDR3 here is CASSQGASGGQDTQYF. CDR3 nucleotides: TGCGCCAGCAGCCAAGGGGCTAGCGGGGGGCAGGATACGCAGTATTTT.

V is TRBV19 and J is TRBJ2-1; D could derive from TRBD1 or TRBD2 (5 bases each). V was cut by 3 bases and J by 0 bases, with 12 bases left in between. Germline values: CDR1 LNHDA, CDR2 SQIVND (reference sequence). The CDR3 has 16 amino acids. The CDR3 protein is CASSISGTPSYNEQFF. The CDR3 DNA reads TGTGCCAGTAGTATCTCGGGGACCCCCTCCTACAATGAGCAGTTCTTC.

By share of the sample, this clone is medium-sized. Additional DNA sequences in this sample encode the identical CDR3. V is TRBV11-2 and J is TRBJ1-4; 8 positions match TRBD1. Trimming at V came to 0 bases and at J to 6 bases, leaving 3 bases not matched to a gene. The V gene's germline CDR1 is SGHAT and CDR2 FQNNGV. The CDR3 is 15 residues long. CDR3 sequence (DNA): TGTGCCAGCAGCTTAGAAGCAGGGGGCGATGAAAAACTGTTTTTT. Its protein is CASSLEAGGDEKLFF.

The gene calls are TRBV10-2 and TRBJ2-7, with D perhaps TRBD2 (7 bases). In germline, CDR1 is WSHSY, CDR2 SAAADI. V was shortened by 2 bases and J by 3 bases, with 14 bases between the two germline ends. The CDR3 consists of 15 residues. The CDR3 coding sequence is TGCGCCAGCAGTGAGGAGGGGGGGCCCGGCTACGAGCAGTACTTC. This translates into CASSEEGGPGYEQYF.

This chain connects TRBV4-1 to TRBJ1-6; D might be TRBD1 (5 bases). Trimming pared 4 bases from V and 9 bases from J, leaving 22 bases between. The CDR3 spans 17 residues. CDR1 is MGHRA, CDR2 YSYEKL, per germline. The CDR3 DNA is TGCGCCAGCAGCCTCCCCCTACCGAGGGGCGCAGGTTCACCCCTCCACTTT. Translation gives CASSLPLPRGAGSPLHF.

The chain recombines TRBV5-1 with TRBJ2-2; no definite D call. V shed 4 bases and J shed 3 bases, with 22 bases lying between them. Germline V gene lookup returns CDR1 SGHRS and CDR2 YFSETQ. The CDR3 is 18 residues long. CDR3 in DNA: TGCGCCAGCAGCCCCCAACTTTCCCAAAGCGTGGACACCGGGGAGCTGTTTTTT. Protein product: CASSPQLSQSVDTGELFF.

This clone was picked up a small number of times. The rearrangement uses TRBV7-8 and TRBJ2-7; D is perhaps TRBD1 (7 bases). Germline V lookup: CDR1 SGHVS, CDR2 FQNEAQ. The CDR3 is 17 amino acids. The V end lost 0 bases, the J end lost 4 bases, and 19 bases lay between the germline ends. This CDR3 reads CASSLARSRAGGYEQYF. In nucleotides, the CDR3 is TGTGCCAGCAGCTTAGCGAGATCAAGAGCAGGGGGGTACGAGCAGTACTTC. Full variable domain (missing parts from reference TRBV7-8 and TRBJ2-7): GAGVSQSPRYKVAKRGQDVALRCDPISGHVSLFWYQQALGQGPEFLTYFQNEAQLDKSGLPSDRFFAERPEGSVSTLKIQRTQQEDSAVYLCASSLARSRAGGYEQYFGPGTRLTVT.

V usage is TRBV7-9 and J usage is TRBJ1-1, with TRBD1 as a possible D gene (6 bases). Per germline, CDR1 SEHNR and CDR2 FQNEAQ (reference sequence). Trimming left V 0 bases short and J 0 bases short, with 14 bases between. The CDR3 spans 17 residues. The CDR3 here is CASSLAVNREMNTEAFF. Written as DNA, the CDR3 is TGTGCCAGCAGCTTAGCGGTTAACAGGGAGATGAACACTGAAGCTTTCTTT.

The chain joins TRBV9 to TRBJ2-7; the D gene is possibly TRBD2 (5 bases). V lost 0 bases and J lost 4, with 11 bases in between. From germline, CDR1 is SGDLS and CDR2 YYNGEE. This CDR3 has 14 amino acids. The CDR3 here is CASSVDVGVYEQYF. CDR3 sequence (DNA): TGTGCCAGCAGCGTAGATGTGGGAGTTTACGAGCAGTACTTC. Combining the CDR3 with reference TRBV9 and TRBJ2-7 gives the whole variable domain DSGVTQTPKHLITATGQRVTLRCSPRSGDLSVYWYQQSLDQGLQFLIQYYNGEERAKGNILERFSAQQFPDLHSELNLSSLELGDSALYFCASSVDVGVYEQYFGPGTRLTVT.

The chain couples TRBV7-8 to TRBJ2-1; D is possibly TRBD2 (7 bases). The V gene's germline CDR1 is SGHVS and CDR2 FQNEAQ. The CDR3 runs 17 residues. Trimming removed 0 bases from V and 8 bases from J, with 20 bases in between. The CDR3 coding sequence is TGTGCCAGCAGCTTAGCGGTAGTCCGGGGGGCATTCGATGAGCAGTTCTTC. Translated: CASSLAVVRGAFDEQFF.

This clone was found a few times. The chain uses TRBV18 and TRBJ1-2, with TRBD1 as a possible D gene (6 bases). The CDR3 consists of 15 residues. The germline V gene encodes CDR1 KGHSH and CDR2 LQKENI. V was pared by 0 bases and J by 8 bases, with 16 bases between. The CDR3 sequence: CASSPPPQGSRGYTF. The DNA of the CDR3 is TGTGCCAGCTCACCACCCCCACAGGGTTCTCGCGGCTACACCTTC.

This rearrangement joins TRBV6-1 to TRBJ1-2, with TRBD1 as a possible D gene (6 bases). Looked up from germline, CDR1 is MNHNS and CDR2 is SASEGT. The CDR3 has 14 amino acids. V gave up 6 bases and J gave up 2 bases, with 13 bases separating them. The CDR3 nucleotides are TGTGCCAGCAGACGACAAACAGGGAACTATGGCTACACCTTC. Translated, it gives CASRRQTGNYGYTF.

This sequence joins TRBV20-1 and TRBJ2-5; D perhaps matches TRBD1 (5 bases). V lost 5 bases to trimming and J lost 6 bases, with 10 bases between them. This CDR3 has 11 residues. The V gene's germline CDR1 is DFQATT and CDR2 SNEGSKA (reference sequence). CDR3 sequence: CSAGRVQTQYF. The CDR3 bases are TGCAGTGCTGGCAGGGTCCAGACCCAGTACTTC.

The chain combines TRBV2 with TRBJ2-7; 9 nucleotides match TRBD1. V lost 4 bases and J lost 2; bases outside the gene matches: 3. The CDR3 covers 14 residues. The V gene's germline CDR1 is SNHLY and CDR2 FYNNEI. As DNA, the CDR3 is TGTGCCAGCAGTGTACAGGGGGCCGCCTACGAGCAGTACTTC. Translation gives CASSVQGAAYEQYF. The variable domain in full, with the rest retrieved from reference TRBV2 and TRBJ2-7, is EPEVTQTPSHQVTQMGQEVILRCVPISNHLYFYWYRQILGQKVEFLVSFYNNEISEKSEIFDDQFSVERPDGSNFTLKIRSTKLEDSAMYFCASSVQGAAYEQYFGPGTRLTVT.